The 27 T cell receptor beta chains listed next were all sequenced from one sample in a study of blood T cells in healthy people across ages. With a J-beta primer mix and a sample-barcoded 5' primer, a second PCR ran 7 to 11 cycles. TCRdb processed the 5' RACE reads anew with MiXCR; each CDR3 protein has one entry. Here the sample spans 1.5 million to 2 million distinct CDR3 sequences, 39% being singletons. Sample: blood. All receptors come from a human donor in good health.

V usage is TRBV4-3 and J usage is TRBJ2-3; D possibly corresponds to TRBD2 (6 bases). Trimming stripped 0 bases from V and 1 base from J, with 14 bases between. Germline V gene data show CDR1 as LGHNA and CDR2 as YSLEER. The length of the CDR3 is 17 residues. The CDR3 sequence: CASSQDAGGKGTDTQYF. In DNA form, the CDR3 reads TGCGCCAGCAGCCAAGATGCCGGGGGAAAGGGCACAGATACGCAGTATTTT.

This chain links TRBV27 with TRBJ1-5; no definite D call. Per germline, CDR1 MNHEY and CDR2 SMNVEV (reference sequence). The CDR3 sequence is 13 residues long. V was shortened by 3 bases and J by 6 bases, with 9 bases between the two germline ends. The DNA for the CDR3 is TGTGCCAGCAGTTTGGGGATATTTCAGCCCCAGCATTTT. Protein product: CASSLGIFQPQHF.

This rearrangement joins TRBV7-2 to TRBJ2-3, with D unresolved. Germline CDR1 is SGHTA and CDR2 is FQGNSA. The V end was cut by 4 bases, the J end by 6 bases, with 17 bases between. The CDR3 is 15 amino acids. The CDR3 nucleotides are TGTGCCAGCAGCTCCGCCCACGGACGGGCGGATACGCAGTATTTT. It specifies CASSSAHGRADTQYF.

This clonotype occurred a few times. For the CDR3, the DNA is TGTGCCAGCAGTGAGTGGACAGGGATCACAGATACGCAGTATTTT. It codes for CASSEWTGITDTQYF. V usage is TRBV2 and J usage is TRBJ2-3; TRBD1 agrees at 8 bases. This CDR3 is built from 15 residues. Germline lookup yields CDR1 SNHLY and CDR2 FYNNEI. J lost 2 bases, V lost 3 bases, and 4 bases had no gene match.

The rearrangement links TRBV10-3 to TRBJ1-1; D is possibly TRBD1 (6 bases). The V and J ends lost 5 bases and 6 bases respectively, with 13 bases between them. Germline CDR1 ENHRY, CDR2 SYGVKD. The CDR3 covers 13 residues. The CDR3 spells CAISTGGQPEAFF. The CDR3 bases are TGTGCCATCAGTACGGGGGGACAACCTGAAGCTTTCTTT.

The J gene is TRBJ2-5, the V gene TRBV3-1; D is perhaps TRBD1 (5 bases). Trimming pared 8 bases from V and 1 base from J, leaving 14 bases between. Germline V gives CDR1 LGHDT, CDR2 YNNKEL (reference sequence). The CDR3 sequence is 14 residues long. DNA for the CDR3: TGTGCCAGCTCAAAGTTGGGGCTCCAAGAGACCCAGTACTTC. It specifies CASSKLGLQETQYF.

Notes on this clonotype: A clone one base away is much larger, so this may be a read error. This chain links TRBV11-2 with TRBJ2-7, with D tentatively TRBD2 (5 bases). From germline, CDR1 is SGHAT and CDR2 FQNNGV. This CDR3 is 15 amino acids long. Trimming cost V 4 bases and J 8 bases, with 21 bases left between them. The CDR3: CASSSFGNREYKQYF. The CDR3 coding sequence is TGTGCCAGCAGCTCCTTCGGGAATCGGGAATACAAGCAGTACTTC.

This sequence joins TRBV12-3 or TRBV12-4 and TRBJ1-2, with D unresolved. This CDR3 has 12 residues. V lost 5 bases to trimming and J lost 7 bases, with 11 bases between them. The CDR3 bases are TGTGCCAGCAGTCCTGATAGCGTTGGCTACACCTTC. This codes for CASSPDSVGYTF.

The rearrangement links TRBV6-6 to TRBJ1-1; TRBD1 aligns across 10 bases. Germline-derived CDR1 and CDR2 are MNHNY and SVGAGI (reference sequence). V was clipped by 8 bases and J by 2 bases; unmatched bases: 5. The CDR3 is 14 amino acids. CDR3 in amino acids: CASGTTGGNTEAFF. In DNA, the CDR3 is TGTGCCAGCGGTACGACAGGGGGCAACACTGAAGCTTTCTTT.

The V gene is TRBV29-1, the J gene TRBJ2-5; 9 positions agree with TRBD1. Germline loops: CDR1 SQVTM, CDR2 ANQGSEA. The CDR3 extends over 14 amino acids. After removal of 5 bases from V and 4 bases from J, the junction contained 8 bases not matched to a gene. CDR3 amino acids: CSVSTGGEGETQYF. In DNA, the CDR3 is TGCAGCGTTTCGACAGGGGGGGAGGGAGAGACCCAGTACTTC.

This chain connects TRBV29-1 to TRBJ2-3; unclear D gene. The germline V gene has CDR1 SQVTM and CDR2 ANQGSEA. The V end lost 6 bases, the J end lost 5 bases, and 6 bases lay between the germline ends. This CDR3 is built from 10 residues. CDR3 protein: CSVLLDTQYF. CDR3 DNA sequence: TGCAGCGTCCTTTTAGATACGCAGTATTTT.

In its sample, this clonotype was seen a few times. The V call is TRBV7-2, the J call TRBJ1-2, with D unresolved. This CDR3 is built from 15 residues. Trimming removed 1 base from V and 5 bases from J, with 14 bases in between. Germline V gene lookup returns CDR1 SGHTA and CDR2 FQGNSA. The DNA of the CDR3 is TGTGCCAGCAGCTTAGATTGGGTATCGGCATATGGCTACACCTTC. This encodes CASSLDWVSAYGYTF.

The sample holds one count of this clonotype. The chain has TRBV6-5 and TRBJ1-2; 9 positions agree with TRBD1. Trimming removed 7 bases from V and 12 bases from J; junction bases left unmatched: 15. The CDR3 has 14 residues. Germline V CDR1 and CDR2: MNHEY, SVGAGI. Here the CDR3 DNA reads TGTGCCAGCACCCGTAGAGGACAGGGGAGGGGCCACACCTTC. This gives the protein CASTRRGQGRGHTF.

This clonotype has a handful of counts. Written as DNA, the CDR3 is TGCAGTGCCCAAAGGGTAGCGGAGACCTACGAGCAGTACTTC. Protein: CSAQRVAETYEQYF. The V call is TRBV20-1, the J call TRBJ2-7, with D perhaps TRBD2 (6 bases). Germline V CDR1 and CDR2: DFQATT, SNEGSKA (reference sequence). The CDR3 is 14 residues long. V was cut by 6 bases and J by 2 bases, with 17 bases left in between.

This clonotype was seen more than once but under ten times. The chain couples TRBV28 to TRBJ1-2; weak D call: TRBD1 (5 bases). The CDR3 loop spans 14 amino acids. Germline values: CDR1 MDHEN, CDR2 SYDVKM. Trimming took off 2 bases at V and 8 bases at J, with 15 bases between the two ends. CDR3 sequence: CASSLTGEYSGYTF. The DNA for the CDR3 is TGTGCCAGCAGTTTAACGGGGGAATACAGCGGCTACACCTTC.

This clonotype was found once. The V gene is TRBV24-1, the J gene TRBJ1-2; D remains unclear. The V end was cut by 9 bases, the J end by 7 bases, with 11 bases between. Germline values: CDR1 KGHDR, CDR2 SFDVKD. This CDR3 spans 11 amino acids. This chain's CDR3 is CATHFSGGYTF. The DNA for the CDR3 is TGTGCCACCCACTTTAGCGGTGGCTACACCTTC.

The chain joins TRBV24-1 to TRBJ2-5; the D is unclear. The germline CDR1 and CDR2 sequences are KGHDR and SFDVKD. V was shortened by 5 bases and J by 0 bases, with 6 bases between the two germline ends. This CDR3 contains 13 residues. The CDR3 nucleotides are TGTGCCACCAGTGTATCGTACCAAGAGACCCAGTACTTC. Amino acid sequence: CATSVSYQETQYF.

The V and J genes are TRBV11-1 and TRBJ2-5; 7 bases match TRBD1. The end of the DNA is better explained by TRBJ2-7, so the J call may be wrong. This CDR3 has 14 residues. From germline, CDR1 is SGHAT and CDR2 FQDESV (reference sequence). This CDR3 is CASSSRDRMYEQYF. CDR3 in DNA: TGTGCCAGCAGCTCCCGGGACAGAATGTACGAGCAGTACTTC.

The rearrangement joins TRBV28 to TRBJ2-1, with D unresolved. The CDR3 is 11 residues long. Between the trimmed V and J ends, which lost 11 bases and 5 bases, there was a span of 10 bases. From germline, CDR1 is MDHEN and CDR2 SYDVKM. The CDR3 DNA reads as TGTGCCGCTGACGGAAACAATGAGCAGTTCTTC. Its translation: CAADGNNEQFF.

The chain is built from TRBV6-2 or TRBV6-3 and TRBJ2-5; possibly TRBD1 for D (6 bases). In germline, CDR1 is MNHEY, CDR2 SVGEGT. V dropped 2 bases and J dropped 2 bases, with 18 bases sitting between them. This CDR3 spans 17 amino acids. In nucleotides, the CDR3 is TGTGCCAGCAGTTACGACACGAACCGGGACATGCAAGAGACCCAGTACTTC. It encodes CASSYDTNRDMQETQYF.

This clonotype was observed many times. The chain has TRBV29-1 and TRBJ2-5; 7 bases line up with TRBD2. The ends lost 0 bases at V and 4 bases at J; junction bases unmatched: 5. The CDR3 is 14 amino acids. Germline CDR1 and CDR2: SQVTM and ANQGSEA. The CDR3 coding sequence is TGCAGCGTTGAAGATGAGGCTAGCGGAGAGACCCAGTACTTC. Translated: CSVEDEASGETQYF.

The chain is built from TRBV4-1 and TRBJ2-3; D remains unclear. Trimming took 1 base from V and 2 from J, leaving 7 bases between them. CDR1 and CDR2 from the germline V gene are MGHRA and YSYEKL. The CDR3 is made up of 14 amino acids. The CDR3 spells CASSQAPYTDTQYF. The DNA for the CDR3 is TGCGCCAGCAGCCAAGCCCCTTACACAGATACGCAGTATTTT.

This clonotype has only a few counts. CDR3 residues: CASSLGAGGTEEQFF. In nucleotides, the CDR3 is TGTGCCAGCAGTTTAGGGGCGGGGGGAACTGAAGAGCAGTTCTTC. V and J are TRBV12-3 or TRBV12-4 and TRBJ2-1; 8 bases line up with TRBD2. Losses at the gene ends were 1 base for V and 10 bases for J; bases not matched to a gene: 9. The CDR3 length is 15 residues.

This rearrangement joins TRBV12-3 or TRBV12-4 to TRBJ1-1; the D gene is possibly TRBD1 (5 bases). The V gene lost 7 bases and the J gene lost 0 bases, with 12 bases spanning the gap. This CDR3 has 14 amino acids. The CDR3 DNA sequence: TGTGCCAGCACAACGGGACGGTTGAACACTGAAGCTTTCTTT. Residues: CASTTGRLNTEAFF.

About this clonotype: This could be a read error, since a much larger clone is one nucleotide away. This chain uses TRBV6-1 with TRBJ2-5; TRBD2 matches at 12 bases. The last part of the DNA fits TRBJ2-1 better; the J call may be wrong. The CDR3 extends over 19 amino acids. Germline loops: CDR1 MNHNS, CDR2 SASEGT. DNA for the CDR3: TGTGCCAGCAGCCACAGGGCTAGCGGGGGGGCCGGGGAAAAAGAGACCCAGTTCTTC. It translates to CASSHRASGGAGEKETQFF.

The chain employs TRBV7-2 and TRBJ2-5; 9 bases match TRBD2. The tail of the sequence fits TRBJ2-7 better, so the J call may be wrong. The CDR3 totals 15 residues. Germline-derived CDR1 and CDR2 are SGHTA and FQGNSA. CDR3 region: CASSPAASGAYEQYF. The CDR3 region has the DNA TGTGCCAGCAGCCCAGCCGCTAGCGGGGCCTACGAGCAGTACTTC.

The chain recombines TRBV7-8 with TRBJ1-2; 7 bases fit TRBD1. This CDR3 comprises 17 residues. The J segment lost 4 bases and the V segment lost 1 base, leaving 12 bases of the junction unmatched. The germline V gene encodes CDR1 SGHVS and CDR2 FQNEAQ. In DNA form, the CDR3 reads TGTGCCAGCAGCTTAGGCTCTCAGGGGGTATTTATCTATGGCTACACCTTC. The encoded protein is CASSLGSQGVFIYGYTF.